Below are 16 T cell receptor beta chains sequenced from a single sample in a study of cytomegalovirus exposure and HLA in healthy donors (dated by TCRdb to 2016 to 2017). Libraries came from the immunoSEQ multiplex PCR assay. A mixture of 60 forward primers for TCR Vbeta segments and 13 reverse primers for TCR Jbeta segments was used in the multiplex PCR. TCRdb provides this immuneACCESS table in a form limited to in-frame rearrangements. Some clones are lacking; in checked studies, under half of them reflect an unresolved V gene, and why the rest are absent is not known. Counted in this sample were under 200,000 clones; approximately 82% of them appeared once. The ten biggest clones cover 2.1% of the sample. Sample: PBMCs. The receptors derive from a woman aged 18-29 years in good health and CMV-seropositive.

In its sample, this clone was seen once. The V call is TRBV6-5, the J call TRBJ2-7; 9 bases agree with TRBD1. Germline CDR1 is MNHEY and CDR2 is SVGAGI. CDR3 length equals 13 residues. With 6 bases clipped from V and 7 bases from J, the junction kept 7 bases outside the gene matches. As DNA, the CDR3 is TGTGCCAGCAGCAGGGACAGGGCCGCTGAGCAGTACGTC. Protein product: CASSRDRAAEQYV.

The rearrangement links TRBV19 to TRBJ2-3, with D unclear. The germline gives CDR1 LNHDA, CDR2 SQIVND (reference sequence). This CDR3 is 12 amino acids long. The V and J ends lost 4 bases and 8 bases respectively, with 10 bases between them. The CDR3 region is CASSTRGGTQYF. The CDR3, as DNA: TGTGCCAGTAGTACAAGAGGTGGTACGCAGTATTTT.

The chain couples TRBV7-2 to TRBJ2-1, with 7 bases lining up with TRBD2. V dropped 1 base and J dropped 4; count of bases not matched to a gene: 4. CDR1 SGHTA and CDR2 FQGNSA come from the germline V gene. This CDR3 contains 15 residues. The CDR3 nucleotides read TGTGCCAGCAGCTTAGTACGCGGGGGATACAATGAGCAGTTCTTC. Protein product: CASSLVRGGYNEQFF.

The chain is built from TRBV7-2 and TRBJ1-3, with a tentative D call TRBD1 (5 bases). The germline V and J ends were trimmed by 3 bases and 2 bases, with 14 bases remaining between them. The CDR3 sequence is 16 residues long. Germline-derived CDR1 and CDR2 are SGHTA and FQGNSA. The CDR3 loop reads CASSFGGWGAGNTIYF. The CDR3 DNA follows: TGTGCCAGCAGCTTCGGGGGTTGGGGTGCTGGAAACACCATATATTTT.

The chain couples TRBV7-9 to TRBJ2-3, with 8 nucleotides matching TRBD1. Germline CDR1 SEHNR, CDR2 FQNEAQ (reference sequence). The CDR3 length is 18 residues. Germline trimming cut 1 base from V and 0 bases from J; bases unmatched to any gene: 9. The CDR3 nucleotides are TGTGCCAGCAGCTTAGGCTTATCAGGGGGCGTTAGCACAGATACGCAGTATTTT. Residues: CASSLGLSGGVSTDTQYF.

The chain is built from TRBV19 and TRBJ1-6, with a possible D match to TRBD1 (6 bases). In germline, CDR1 is LNHDA, CDR2 SQIVND (reference sequence). V lost 7 bases, J lost 0 bases, and 19 bases lay in between. The CDR3 consists of 18 residues. The CDR3 sequence: CASTGRGGLSSYNSPLHF. Here the CDR3 DNA reads TGTGCCAGTACCGGCAGGGGCGGATTAAGCTCCTATAATTCACCCCTCCACTTT. Together with reference TRBV19 and TRBJ1-6, the CDR3 gives the full variable domain: DGGITQSPKYLFRKEGQNVTLSCEQNLNHDAMYWYRQDPGQGLRLIYYSQIVNDFQKGDIAEGYSVSREKKESFPLTVTSAQKNPTAFYLCASTGRGGLSSYNSPLHFGNGTRLTVT.

The rearrangement uses TRBV6-6 and TRBJ1-3, with D hard to call. The germline V gene encodes CDR1 MNHNY and CDR2 SVGAGI (reference sequence). The CDR3 is 15 amino acids. V was shortened by 0 bases and J by 4 bases, with 10 bases between the two germline ends. This CDR3 is CASSYSIARGNTIYF. CDR3 DNA sequence: TGTGCCAGCAGTTACTCGATCGCCAGGGGAAACACCATATATTTT.

The chain uses TRBV7-3 and TRBJ2-2; 8 nucleotides align to TRBD1. Germline V gene lookup returns CDR1 SGHTA and CDR2 FQGTGA. The CDR3 runs to 16 residues. V was clipped by 5 bases and J by 0 bases; unmatched bases: 5. The DNA of the CDR3 is TGTGCCAGCAGCATGACAGGGGACCCGAACACCGGGGAGCTGTTTTTT. It yields the protein CASSMTGDPNTGELFF.

The chain carries TRBV6-1 and TRBJ1-3; D gene unclear. Between the trimmed V and J ends, which lost 1 base and 3 bases, there was a span of 7 bases. The length of the CDR3 is 14 residues. Germline CDR1 is MNHNS and CDR2 is SASEGT. The CDR3 reads CASSEGPDGNTIYF. CDR3 coding DNA: TGTGCCAGCAGTGAAGGCCCAGATGGAAACACCATATATTTT.

The chain carries TRBV11-3 and TRBJ1-1; D not resolved. Looked up from germline, CDR1 is SGHNT and CDR2 is YENEEA. The CDR3 contains 13 residues. Trimming left V 2 bases short and J 1 base short, with 5 bases between. The CDR3 coding sequence is TGTGCCAGCAGCTTACACAGGAACACTGAAGCTTTCTTT. Protein product: CASSLHRNTEAFF.

The chain links TRBV6-1 to TRBJ1-2; 7 positions agree with TRBD1. The CDR3 covers 14 residues. Germline-derived CDR1 and CDR2 are MNHNS and SASEGT. After removal of 5 bases from V and 4 bases from J, the junction contained 7 bases not matched to a gene. The CDR3 region has the DNA TGTGCCAGCAGTTTTACCGGGACAGTCTATGGCTACACCTTC. Protein sequence: CASSFTGTVYGYTF.

This sequence joins TRBV27 and TRBJ1-6; 7 bases align to TRBD1. The CDR3 spans 14 residues. V lost 4 bases, J lost 10 bases, and 7 bases stayed unmatched. The germline CDR1 and CDR2 sequences are MNHEY and SMNVEV (reference sequence). The CDR3 bases are TGTGCCAGCAGTTCACCGGACAGGCTCTCACCCCTCCACTTT. Protein: CASSSPDRLSPLHF.

This clone was observed a few times. V is TRBV5-1 and J is TRBJ1-2, with D unresolved. Per germline, CDR1 SGHRS and CDR2 YFSETQ. This CDR3 spans 15 amino acids. V dropped 1 base and J dropped 4 bases, with 14 bases sitting between them. The CDR3 here is CASSLFGLALYGYTF. CDR3 coding DNA: TGCGCCAGCAGCTTGTTTGGCCTCGCTCTCTATGGCTACACCTTC.

CDR3 coding DNA: TGTGCCAGCATAAATAGAGGGGCTTTCTTT. This codes for CASINRGAFF. The gene calls are TRBV2 and TRBJ1-1; D is unclear. The CDR3 runs 10 residues. Germline CDR1 SNHLY, CDR2 FYNNEI. Between the trimmed V and J ends, which lost 7 bases and 11 bases, there was a span of 11 bases.

The chain uses TRBV30 and TRBJ1-1; D is perhaps TRBD1 (6 bases). This CDR3 is 11 amino acids long. Germline CDR1 is GTSNPN and CDR2 is SVGIG (reference sequence). The V end lost 3 bases, the J end lost 5 bases, and 7 bases lay between the germline ends. CDR3 region: CAWRRGTEAFF. DNA of the CDR3: TGTGCCTGGAGGAGGGGGACTGAAGCTTTCTTT.

Here the CDR3 DNA reads TGTGCTAGTGCCTCCCCGGGACATGTAACTGAAGCTTTCTTT. Protein sequence: CASASPGHVTEAFF. The rearrangement links TRBV12-5 to TRBJ1-1; a weak D match, TRBD1 (6 bases). V was trimmed by 7 bases and J by 5 bases, leaving 17 bases between them. Per germline, CDR1 LGHNT and CDR2 FRNRAP. The CDR3 contains 14 residues.